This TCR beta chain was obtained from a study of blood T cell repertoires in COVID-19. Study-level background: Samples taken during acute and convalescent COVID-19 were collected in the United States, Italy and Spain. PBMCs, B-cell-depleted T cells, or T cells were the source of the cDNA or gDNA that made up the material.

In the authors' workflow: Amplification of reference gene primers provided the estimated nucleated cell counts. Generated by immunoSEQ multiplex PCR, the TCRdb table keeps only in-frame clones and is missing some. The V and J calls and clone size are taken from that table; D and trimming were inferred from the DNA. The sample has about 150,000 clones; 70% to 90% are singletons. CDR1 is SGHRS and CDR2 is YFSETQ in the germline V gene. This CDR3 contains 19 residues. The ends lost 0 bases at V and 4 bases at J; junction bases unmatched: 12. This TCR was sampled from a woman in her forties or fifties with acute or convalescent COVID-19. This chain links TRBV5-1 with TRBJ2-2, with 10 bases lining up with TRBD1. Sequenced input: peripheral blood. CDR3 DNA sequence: TGCGCCAGCAGCTTGGGTACTACGACAGGGGGCGCGGGCACCGGGGAGCTGTTTTTT. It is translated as CASSLGTTTGGAGTGELFF.